This T cell receptor (beta chain) comes out of a study of T-cell reconstitution after alpha-beta-depleted transplantation in children. As it was prepared, the TCRbeta library received unique molecular identifiers. TCRdb processed the PCR reads anew with MiXCR; each CDR3 protein has one entry. Counted here are under 300,000 distinct CDR3 sequences, roughly 12% occurring once; the ten biggest clones make up 23%. This clonotype has at least ten counts. Antigen specificity is unknown. Study-wide results and limits: Surviving recipient T cells and thymic progenitors accounted for the high day-60 TCRbeta diversity observed in some patients.

Germline V CDR1 and CDR2: SQVTM, ANQGSEA. This CDR3 has 10 amino acids. V was pared by 5 bases and J by 8 bases, with 7 bases between. The TCR originated in a male patient between 2 and 15 years old who had a stem cell transplant for chronic granulomatous disease, so the T cells may come from the graft donor. J is TRBJ2-1 and V is TRBV29-1, with a tentative D call TRBD2 (5 bases). The specimen comprised peripheral blood, sampled 180 days after TCRalphabeta/CD19-depleted stem cell transplant. The CDR3, as DNA: TGCAGCGTTACGGGATATGAGCAGTTCTTC. Protein product: CSVTGYEQFF.